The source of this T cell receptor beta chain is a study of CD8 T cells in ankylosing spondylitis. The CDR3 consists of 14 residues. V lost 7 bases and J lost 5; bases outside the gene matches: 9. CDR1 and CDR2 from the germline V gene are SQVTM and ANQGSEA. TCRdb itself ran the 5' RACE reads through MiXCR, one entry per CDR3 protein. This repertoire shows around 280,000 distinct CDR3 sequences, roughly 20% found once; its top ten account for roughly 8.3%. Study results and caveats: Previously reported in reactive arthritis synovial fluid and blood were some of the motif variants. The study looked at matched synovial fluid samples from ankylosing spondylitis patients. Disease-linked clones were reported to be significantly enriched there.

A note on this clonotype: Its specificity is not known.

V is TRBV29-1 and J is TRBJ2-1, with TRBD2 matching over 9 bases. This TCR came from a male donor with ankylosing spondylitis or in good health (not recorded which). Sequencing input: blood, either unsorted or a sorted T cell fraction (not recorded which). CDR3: CSGSTASGNNEQFF. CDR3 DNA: TGCAGCGGGAGTACGGCTAGCGGGAACAATGAGCAGTTCTTC.